The clone carrying this T cell receptor (beta chain) was counted a few times. This sample was included in a study of read filtering for tumor transcriptome and immune sequencing. From around 440 ng of RNA, a library with molecular barcoded alpha/delta and beta/gamma adaptors was made. TCRdb re-called the reads with MiXCR, one entry per CDR3 protein. The data show about 62,000 distinct CDR3 sequences, approximately 18% seen once. This CDR3 has 14 residues. V shed 5 bases and J 7 bases; nucleotides not matched to a gene: 6. Germline CDR1 and CDR2: DFQATT and SNEGSKA (reference sequence). The origin of this receptor is a donor aged 40 or older with multiple myeloma. The J gene is TRBJ2-5, the V gene TRBV20-1; 14 bases align to TRBD2. Sequenced input: a population of CD138-negative cells sorted from bone marrow. The CDR3 coding sequence is TGCAGTGCTCCCGGGACTAGCGGGAGTCGGACCCAGTACTTC. It translates to CSAPGTSGSRTQYF.